This TCR beta chain was retrieved from a study of cytomegalovirus exposure and HLA in healthy donors. This clone has only a few counts. Some clones are missing from TCRdb's copy, which holds only in-frame ones; the method was immunoSEQ multiplex PCR. Of about 220,000 clones in the sample, about nine tenths were seen once. V lost 0 bases, J lost 6 bases, and 2 bases stayed unmatched. The CDR3 sequence is 14 residues long. Germline assignment: CDR1 SGDLS and CDR2 YYNGEE. The chain links TRBV9 to TRBJ2-7, with 11 bases fitting TRBD2. The clonotype comes from a woman younger than 35 in good health and CMV-seronegative. The sample was PBMCs. CDR3 in amino acids: CASSVVLAGGEQYF. The DNA of the CDR3 is TGTGCCAGCAGCGTAGTCCTAGCGGGAGGCGAGCAGTACTTC.